These 21 T cell receptor beta chains were all obtained from the same sample, sequenced in a study of blood T cells in healthy people across ages. The authors ran a second PCR of roughly 7 to 11 cycles using a sample-barcoded 5' primer and a J-beta primer mix. TCRdb redid the calling of the 5' RACE reads with MiXCR, one entry per CDR3 protein. Of about 620,000 distinct CDR3 sequences listed, approximately 21% were seen once; the top ten hold more than 3%. The sequencing sample was made of blood. The source is a man between 70 and 80 years old in good health.

This clonotype was picked up many times. The CDR3 reads CASSQGGHSNYGYTF. CDR3 nucleotide sequence: TGCGCCAGCAGCCAAGGGGGACACTCCAACTATGGCTACACCTTC. The chain has TRBV4-1 and TRBJ1-2; a possible D gene is TRBD1 (6 bases). Germline V lookup: CDR1 MGHRA, CDR2 YSYEKL. Trimming took 1 base from V and 2 from J, leaving 11 bases between them. The CDR3 sequence is 15 residues long.

The CDR3 DNA is TGTGCCAGCAGAGACCGACTAGCGGGAGATTTGTATGAGCAGTTCTTC. Protein product: CASRDRLAGDLYEQFF. This rearrangement joins TRBV6-2 or TRBV6-3 to TRBJ2-1, with 12 bases aligning to TRBD2. From germline, CDR1 is MNHEY and CDR2 SVGEGT. After removal of 6 bases from V and 8 bases from J, the junction contained 11 bases not matched to a gene. CDR3 length equals 16 residues.

CDR3 in amino acids: CATSDMPFDEQYF. The CDR3 coding sequence is TGTGCCACCAGTGACATGCCCTTCGACGAGCAGTACTTC. This chain joins TRBV24-1 and TRBJ2-7, with D unresolved. The V end was cut by 4 bases, the J end by 5 bases, with 11 bases between. Germline V gene sequence: CDR1 KGHDR, CDR2 SFDVKD. CDR3 length: 13 amino acids.

This clonotype was seen more than once but under ten times. The gene calls are TRBV24-1 and TRBJ2-3; 7 bases map to TRBD1. The CDR3 is 15 amino acids. The ends lost 7 bases at V and 1 base at J; junction bases unmatched: 7. The germline CDR1 and CDR2 sequences are KGHDR and SFDVKD. The CDR3 spells CATSGTGVGTDTQYF. As DNA, the CDR3 is TGTGCCACCAGCGGAACAGGGGTCGGCACAGATACGCAGTATTTT.

A word on this clonotype: The junction departs from the called germline gene at one end, perhaps through a read error. The chain couples TRBV5-4 to TRBJ2-1; the D gene is possibly TRBD2 (5 bases). This CDR3 has 16 amino acids. Germline lookup yields CDR1 SGHNT and CDR2 YYREEE (reference sequence). CDR3 in amino acids: CASSSRLADSYDEQFF. The DNA of the CDR3 is TGTGCCAGCAGCTCCCGGCTAGCCGACTCCTACGATGAGCAGTTCTTC.

The chain links TRBV7-9 to TRBJ2-1; 7 bases are shared with TRBD1. The CDR3 is 18 residues long. CDR1 is SEHNR and CDR2 is FQNEAQ in the germline V gene (reference sequence). Germline trimming cut 2 bases from V and 0 bases from J; bases unmatched to any gene: 10. The CDR3 reads CASSLPGQKGSSYNEQFF. CDR3 coding DNA: TGTGCCAGCAGCTTACCGGGACAGAAGGGTAGCTCCTACAATGAGCAGTTCTTC.

This clonotype occurred a few times. The chain couples TRBV3-1 to TRBJ2-1; D not certain. From germline, CDR1 is LGHDT and CDR2 YNNKEL (reference sequence). The CDR3 contains 15 residues. The ends were cut back, 0 bases at V and 2 bases at J, with 8 bases in the middle. The CDR3 protein is CASSQELTTYNEQFF. CDR3 sequence (DNA): TGTGCCAGCAGCCAAGAGTTGACCACCTACAATGAGCAGTTCTTC.

The chain has TRBV7-3 and TRBJ2-6, with 14 bases aligning to TRBD2. The CDR3 consists of 19 residues. Germline V gene data show CDR1 as SGHTA and CDR2 as FQGTGA. Trimming took 3 bases from V and 3 from J; bases not matched to a gene: 7. In nucleotides, the CDR3 is TGTGCCAGCAGCTTGACGGGACTAGCGGGAGTATTTGGGGCCAACGTCCTGACTTTC. Translation: CASSLTGLAGVFGANVLTF.

This clonotype has more than one count but fewer than ten. The junction differs from germline at one of its ends, possibly a read error. The chain couples TRBV2 to TRBJ2-7; possible D gene TRBD2, 5 bases. This CDR3 is 15 amino acids long. The germline V gene has CDR1 SNHLY and CDR2 FYNNEI. DNA of the CDR3: TGTGCCGGCAGTGAATTGGGAGACCCCTCCTACGAGCAGTACTTC. Amino acids: CAGSELGDPSYEQYF.

The J gene is TRBJ2-1, the V gene TRBV11-1; D perhaps matches TRBD2 (5 bases). V gave up 1 base and J gave up 7 bases, with 14 bases separating them. CDR1 is SGHAT, CDR2 FQDESV, per germline (reference sequence). The CDR3 loop spans 15 amino acids. CDR3 nucleotides: TGTGCCAGCAGCTTAGGGCTGAGCGGTTCTAATGAGCAGTTCTTC. Translated, it gives CASSLGLSGSNEQFF. The complete variable domain, with remaining parts taken from reference TRBV11-1 and TRBJ2-1, reads EAEVAQSPRYKITEKSQAVAFWCDPISGHATLYWYRQILGQGPELLVQFQDESVVDDSQLPKDRFSAERLKGVDSTLKIQPAELGDSAMYLCASSLGLSGSNEQFFGPGTRLTVL.

The chain joins TRBV7-8 to TRBJ2-4, with 11 bases identical to TRBD2. Germline V CDR1 and CDR2: SGHVS, FQNEAQ. V lost 2 bases to trimming and J lost 6 bases; unmatched junction nucleotides: 15. The CDR3 is 19 amino acids. The CDR3 region is CASSLSTSGSGWSRNIQYF. The CDR3 DNA sequence: TGTGCCAGCAGCTTAAGTACTAGCGGGAGTGGGTGGAGCAGAAACATTCAGTACTTC.

This clonotype has just a few counts. The chain recombines TRBV20-1 with TRBJ2-6, with a possible D match to TRBD2 (5 bases). The CDR3 has 15 amino acids. Germline loops: CDR1 DFQATT, CDR2 SNEGSKA (reference sequence). V was shortened by 6 bases and J by 0 bases, with 12 bases between the two germline ends. The CDR3 sequence: CSAKLGSSGANVLTF. The CDR3, as DNA: TGCAGTGCCAAACTAGGGAGCTCTGGGGCCAACGTCCTGACTTTC.

The chain employs TRBV5-1 and TRBJ2-5, with 8 bases matching TRBD1. CDR1 SGHRS and CDR2 YFSETQ come from the germline V gene. After removal of 5 bases from V and 2 bases from J, the junction contained 8 bases not matched to a gene. The CDR3 is 15 amino acids. The CDR3 loop reads CASSAGQATQETQYF. For the CDR3, the DNA is TGCGCCAGCAGTGCGGGACAGGCCACTCAAGAGACCCAGTACTTC.

The chain couples TRBV18 to TRBJ2-7; 11 bases match TRBD2. Germline CDR1 reads KGHSH; CDR2 reads LQKENI. CDR3 size: 16 residues. V shed 3 bases, J shed 1 base, and the junction held 5 bases outside the gene matches. The CDR3 reads CASSPLAGGRSYEQYF. The CDR3 DNA reads TGTGCCAGCTCACCCCTAGCGGGAGGCCGATCCTACGAGCAGTACTTC.

This clonotype was counted only a few times. The V and J genes are TRBV5-1 and TRBJ2-1, with 8 bases fitting TRBD2. J was trimmed by 7 bases and V by 4 bases; bases with no gene match: 10. The CDR3 sequence is 15 residues long. Germline assignment: CDR1 SGHRS and CDR2 YFSETQ. In nucleotides, the CDR3 is TGCGCCAGCAGCGGCGGGAGGCGGGAGAGTAATGAGCAGTTCTTC. Protein sequence: CASSGGRRESNEQFF.

This clonotype came up a few times. The chain employs TRBV21-1 and TRBJ2-4; the listed D gene, TRBD2, was not tested against the DNA. TRBV21-1 is reported as a pseudogene. This CDR3 has 15 amino acids. The CDR3 reads CASSKERGAKNIQYF. As DNA, the CDR3 is TGTGCCAGCAGCAAAGAAAGAGGGGCCAAAAACATTCAGTACTTC.

This clonotype was seen at least ten times. The CDR3 here is CASSFPGGGAEPGELFF. The CDR3 DNA sequence: TGTGCCAGCAGCTTTCCAGGCGGAGGAGCGGAGCCCGGGGAGCTGTTTTTT. This chain connects TRBV7-6 to TRBJ2-2; tentatively, D is TRBD2 (5 bases). Germline CDR1 reads SGHVS; CDR2 reads FNYEAQ. Trimming removed 3 bases at V and 6 bases at J, with 20 bases between. CDR3 length: 17 residues.

This clonotype came up a few times. The rearrangement joins TRBV28 to TRBJ1-5; 8 positions match TRBD1. This CDR3 is built from 19 residues. V lost 4 bases and J lost 9; bases outside the gene matches: 23. CDR1 and CDR2 from the germline V gene are MDHEN and SYDVKM. The CDR3 protein is CASSSGDRGVALTVRPQHF. CDR3 coding DNA: TGTGCCAGCAGTTCCGGAGACAGGGGCGTCGCGTTGACCGTGCGGCCCCAGCATTTT.

This clonotype was observed a handful of times. The junction departs from germline at one end; a sequencing error may be responsible. V and J are TRBV20-1 and TRBJ2-5; 9 bases are shared with TRBD2. The DNA end is more similar to TRBJ2-1, so the J call may be wrong. The CDR3 extends over 14 amino acids. Germline CDR1 DFQATT, CDR2 SNEGSKA (reference sequence). The CDR3 spells CSASAGGRANKQFF. Written as DNA, the CDR3 is TGCAGTGCTAGTGCGGGAGGGAGGGCCAATAAGCAGTTCTTC.

This clonotype has a count of ten or more. The chain joins TRBV2 to TRBJ2-5, with D unresolved. CDR1 is SNHLY and CDR2 is FYNNEI in the germline V gene. Deletions cut 1 base from V and 4 bases from J, with 10 bases between. The CDR3 is made up of 14 amino acids. DNA for the CDR3: TGTGCCAGCAGTGAAGGGATAGCAAGAGAGACCCAGTACTTC. Protein sequence: CASSEGIARETQYF.

This clonotype came up a few times. The CDR3 nucleotides are TGTGCCAGCAGTTCCCAGGGTGGAGGGACTCACATTCAGTACTTC. It translates to CASSSQGGGTHIQYF. The rearrangement uses TRBV6-1 and TRBJ2-4, with D maybe TRBD2 (6 bases). Trimming removed 5 bases at V and 8 bases at J, with 19 bases between. Germline V gene lookup returns CDR1 MNHNS and CDR2 SASEGT. This CDR3 spans 15 amino acids.